This T cell receptor (beta chain) was documented in a study of cytomegalovirus exposure and HLA in healthy donors. Deletions cut 6 bases from V and 5 bases from J, with 12 bases between. The CDR3 has 13 amino acids. Germline CDR1 reads MNHEY; CDR2 reads SMNVEV (reference sequence). Study-wide findings and caveats: About 87% or about 30% of the time was how often most TCR beta V segments were productive, according to an earlier analysis. The number of N-insertions in an Asian-associated ancestry cluster was reportedly below the roughly 620-donor mean in a later analysis. Among TCR beta chains, those listed as cytomegalovirus-associated numbered 164. A classifier reportedly called cytomegalovirus status with high sensitivity and specificity.

The PCR had 60 Vbeta and 13 Jbeta primers. The table came from immunoSEQ multiplex PCR; TCRdb's copy has only in-frame clones and leaves some out. The sample contains fewer than 200,000 clones, almost 85% of which appear only once. A note on this clone: Its antigen is not identified.

This chain joins TRBV27 and TRBJ2-3; tentative D call: TRBD1 (5 bases). Sample: PBMCs. This TCR was recovered from a woman between 50 and 59 years old in good health and CMV-seronegative. The CDR3: CASSPGSGDTQYF. The CDR3, as DNA: TGTGCCAGCAGCCCAGGGTCGGGAGATACGCAGTATTTT.